Included here is one TCR beta chain sequence, with context. Antigen specificity is unknown. The data derive from a study of T cell responses to AZD1222 COVID-19 vaccine. General study points: Recipients of two AZD1222 doses showed rising Spike-specific TCR breadth and depth.

Generated by immunoSEQ multiplex PCR, the TCRdb table keeps only in-frame clones and is missing some. The sample lists some 150,000 clones, more than 85% seen once, with approximately 7% in the top ten. The sample in question was peripheral blood, obtained after recovery from COVID-19. This sequence originates from an adult who had recovered from COVID-19.

The CDR3 loop is CASRTDYYEQYF. The CDR3 region has the DNA TGTGCCAGCCGGACAGATTACTACGAGCAGTACTTC. The chain couples TRBV28 to TRBJ2-7; D possibly corresponds to TRBD1 (6 bases). The CDR3 is 12 residues long. V was pared by 8 bases and J by 3 bases, with 11 bases between. Germline V gene lookup returns CDR1 MDHEN and CDR2 SYDVKM.